Below are 17 T cell receptor beta chains sequenced from a single sample in a study of cytomegalovirus exposure and HLA in healthy donors. 13 Jbeta primers and 60 Vbeta primers were used for the PCR. Profiled with immunoSEQ multiplex PCR; TCRdb holds only in-frame clones, not every one. The sample includes some 120,000 clones, about three quarters of them seen just once. Sample: PBMCs. The receptors originated from a man aged 30 to 45 in good health and CMV-seronegative.

The chain uses TRBV11-2 and TRBJ1-6; D is undetermined. V lost 3 bases to trimming and J lost 13 bases, with 10 bases between them. The germline CDR1 and CDR2 sequences are SGHAT and FQNNGV. This CDR3 is 12 amino acids long. The CDR3 DNA reads as TGTGCCAGCAGCTTCGCGCCGCTCCCCCTCCACTTT. It yields the protein CASSFAPLPLHF.

The genes are TRBV4-2 and TRBJ2-1, with 7 nucleotides matching TRBD2. Germline CDR1 LGHNA, CDR2 YNFKEQ. The CDR3 is 15 amino acids. With V trimmed by 1 base and J by 0 bases, 0 bases remained unmatched. The CDR3 bases are TGTGCCAGCAGCCAAGCGGGGGGCTCCTACAATGAGCAGTTCTTC. Translating it yields CASSQAGGSYNEQFF.

With regard to this clone: This sample also contains other DNA sequences that code for the same CDR3. The CDR3 DNA sequence: TGCAGTGCTCCAGGTGACACTGAAGCTTTCTTT. It specifies CSAPGDTEAFF. The rearrangement links TRBV20-1 to TRBJ1-1; D is unresolved. Germline CDR1 DFQATT, CDR2 SNEGSKA (reference sequence). The ends were cut back, 5 bases at V and 3 bases at J, with 7 bases in the middle. This CDR3 spans 11 amino acids.

This clone was seen a single time. This sequence joins TRBV7-8 and TRBJ1-2; 7 bases match TRBD1. V shed 5 bases, J shed 2 bases, and the junction held 5 bases outside the gene matches. CDR1 and CDR2 (germline): SGHVS, FQNEAQ. The CDR3 extends over 14 amino acids. CDR3: CASSTAGGNYGYTF. The CDR3 DNA reads as TGTGCCAGCAGCACCGCAGGGGGGAACTATGGCTACACCTTC.

J is TRBJ2-1 and V is TRBV5-1, with 12 bases identical to TRBD2. Germline CDR1 reads SGHRS; CDR2 reads YFSETQ. This CDR3 region has 17 residues. The trim removed 2 bases at V and 4 bases at J, leaving 7 bases unmatched. The CDR3 reads CASSFGLAGPTYNEQFF. CDR3 sequence (DNA): TGCGCCAGCAGCTTTGGACTAGCGGGACCTACTTACAATGAGCAGTTCTTC.

The chain recombines TRBV4-1 with TRBJ1-1, with D possibly being TRBD1 (5 bases). Germline CDR1 and CDR2: MGHRA and YSYEKL. The V end lost 4 bases, the J end lost 3 bases, and 15 bases lay between the germline ends. This CDR3 is built from 15 residues. The CDR3 here is CASSRVGSRDTEAFF. CDR3 in DNA: TGCGCCAGCAGCCGCGTCGGGTCCAGGGACACTGAAGCTTTCTTT.

The V gene is TRBV18, the J gene TRBJ2-3, with 11 nucleotides matching TRBD2. J lost 5 bases, V lost 2 bases, and 0 bases had no gene match. The germline CDR1 and CDR2 sequences are KGHSH and LQKENI. The CDR3 contains 14 residues. Written as DNA, the CDR3 is TGTGCCAGCTCACCAGGACTAGCGGGAGATACGCAGTATTTT. Encoded protein: CASSPGLAGDTQYF.

This rearrangement joins TRBV7-9 to TRBJ1-6; D unclear. This CDR3 region has 14 residues. Germline CDR1 is SEHNR and CDR2 is FQNEAQ (reference sequence). The germline V and J ends were trimmed by 5 bases and 8 bases, with 13 bases remaining between them. CDR3 sequence: CASSHTLSDSPLHF. The CDR3 DNA reads as TGTGCCAGCAGCCATACACTAAGTGATTCACCCCTCCACTTT.

The chain is built from TRBV2 and TRBJ2-6; weak D call: TRBD2 (5 bases). The CDR3 length is 15 residues. CDR1 and CDR2 from the germline V gene are SNHLY and FYNNEI. The V end lost 8 bases, the J end lost 0 bases, and 11 bases lay between the germline ends. The CDR3 protein is CASGSSLSGANVLTF. CDR3 DNA: TGTGCCAGCGGGAGCAGCCTCTCTGGGGCCAACGTCCTGACTTTC.

The chain has TRBV4-1 and TRBJ1-5, with 7 positions matching TRBD1. Germline V gene data show CDR1 as MGHRA and CDR2 as YSYEKL. This CDR3 comprises 15 residues. J was trimmed by 4 bases and V by 4 bases; bases with no gene match: 7. The CDR3 DNA sequence: TGCGCCAGCAGCCTCCTGACAGGGTTAAATCAGCCCCAGCATTTT. Its translation: CASSLLTGLNQPQHF.

This rearrangement joins TRBV6-6 to TRBJ2-1, with 8 bases aligning to TRBD2. CDR3 length: 15 residues. Germline V lookup: CDR1 MNHNY, CDR2 SVGAGI (reference sequence). Trimming took 6 bases from V and 7 from J; bases not matched to a gene: 11. The CDR3 DNA reads TGTGCCAGCAGCCGGGGGCGGGGGGAGAGAAATGAGCAGTTCTTC. Residues: CASSRGRGERNEQFF.

The V and J genes are TRBV23-1 and TRBJ1-5, with 8 positions matching TRBD1. Being an ORF, TRBV23-1 has a function that is uncertain. This CDR3 region has 16 residues. V was clipped by 0 bases and J by 3 bases; unmatched bases: 4. CDR3 residues: CASSQSKGQVNQPQHF. The CDR3 nucleotides are TGCGCCAGCAGTCAATCAAAGGGACAGGTCAATCAGCCCCAGCATTTT.

The V and J genes are TRBV7-2 and TRBJ2-7; TRBD1 matches at 7 bases. The CDR3 length is 14 residues. V shed 5 bases and J 0 bases; nucleotides not matched to a gene: 4. Germline loops: CDR1 SGHTA, CDR2 FQGNSA. The CDR3 protein is CASSTRQGSYEQYF. The DNA for the CDR3 is TGTGCCAGCAGCACCAGACAGGGCTCCTACGAGCAGTACTTC.

CDR3 sequence: CASSSRGQTGETQYF. The CDR3 region has the DNA TGTGCCAGCAGCTCAAGGGGACAGACAGGGGAGACCCAGTACTTC. This rearrangement joins TRBV9 to TRBJ2-5; 7 nucleotides match TRBD1. This CDR3 region has 15 residues. The germline V gene has CDR1 SGDLS and CDR2 YYNGEE. J lost 5 bases, V lost 4 bases, and 11 bases had no gene match.

This rearrangement joins TRBV29-1 to TRBJ1-5, with 9 bases fitting TRBD1. The CDR3 sequence is 14 residues long. Germline lookup yields CDR1 SQVTM and CDR2 ANQGSEA. J gave up 4 bases and V 8 bases, and 9 bases lay outside the gene matches. As DNA, the CDR3 is TGCAGCACTTGGACAGGGGCCCTAAATCAGCCCCAGCATTTT. It yields the protein CSTWTGALNQPQHF.

The chain couples TRBV9 to TRBJ2-2; possible D gene TRBD1, 5 bases. In germline, CDR1 is SGDLS, CDR2 YYNGEE. The CDR3 loop spans 14 amino acids. V lost 3 bases to trimming and J lost 4 bases, with 10 bases between them. The CDR3 DNA reads as TGTGCCAGCAGCGGGGGCCCCCCCACCGGGGAGCTGTTTTTT. Protein: CASSGGPPTGELFF.

This chain connects TRBV9 to TRBJ1-4; D perhaps matches TRBD1 (5 bases). The CDR3 spans 14 residues. The germline V and J ends were trimmed by 3 bases and 0 bases, with 6 bases remaining between them. The germline V gene encodes CDR1 SGDLS and CDR2 YYNGEE. The CDR3 DNA reads as TGTGCCAGCAGCGCGACAGCAACTAATGAAAAACTGTTTTTT. Protein sequence: CASSATATNEKLFF.